These 13 T cell receptor beta chains were sequenced from one sample in a study of blood T cells in healthy people across ages. Combining a sample-barcoded 5' primer with a J-beta primer mix, a second PCR ran for 7 to 11 cycles. MiXCR was run by TCRdb on the 5' RACE reads, yielding one entry per CDR3 protein. The sample includes over 1,300,000 distinct CDR3 sequences, 45% to 70% seen only once; the top ten take about 6.7%. Sequencing input: blood. The receptors were sampled from a man between 18 and 35 years old in good health.

The chain is built from TRBV29-1 and TRBJ2-4; perhaps TRBD2 as D (5 bases). The J call may be mistaken, given a closer DNA end match to TRBJ2-7. CDR3 size: 14 residues. CDR1 is SQVTM and CDR2 is ANQGSEA in the germline V gene. CDR3 loop: CSGGGGRNQREQYF. The CDR3, as DNA: TGCAGCGGCGGCGGTGGGAGAAACCAGCGCGAGCAGTACTTC.

The chain is built from TRBV2 and TRBJ1-6; a possible D gene is TRBD1 (5 bases). V dropped 4 bases and J dropped 13 bases, with 17 bases sitting between them. This CDR3 is 14 amino acids long. Per the germline V gene, CDR1 is SNHLY and CDR2 is FYNNEI. CDR3 protein: CASSAPRGSAPLHF. The CDR3, as DNA: TGTGCCAGCAGTGCCCCTAGGGGCTCGGCTCCCCTCCACTTT. Full variable domain (remainder filled in from reference TRBV2 and TRBJ1-6): EPEVTQTPSHQVTQMGQEVILRCVPISNHLYFYWYRQILGQKVEFLVSFYNNEISEKSEIFDDQFSVERPDGSNFTLKIRSTKLEDSAMYFCASSAPRGSAPLHFGNGTRLTVT.

This clonotype appeared a few times. The V and J genes are TRBV3-1 and TRBJ2-4; the D gene is possibly TRBD1 (6 bases). Germline V gene data show CDR1 as LGHDT and CDR2 as YNNKEL (reference sequence). The ends were cut back, 1 base at V and 4 bases at J, with 11 bases in the middle. The CDR3 consists of 15 residues. The CDR3: CASSQGPDRKNIQYF. The CDR3 DNA reads TGTGCCAGCAGCCAAGGCCCGGACAGAAAAAACATTCAGTACTTC.

The chain uses TRBV7-9 and TRBJ2-5; 7 bases match TRBD2. From germline, CDR1 is SEHNR and CDR2 FQNEAQ (reference sequence). J lost 5 bases, V lost 7 bases, and 7 bases had no gene match. The CDR3 length is 13 residues. CDR3 DNA sequence: TGTGCCAGCAACAGCGGGACCGCCGAGACCCAGTACTTC. Its protein product is CASNSGTAETQYF. The whole variable domain, remainder taken from reference TRBV7-9 and TRBJ2-5, is DTGVSQNPRHKITKRGQNVTFRCDPISEHNRLYWYRQTLGQGPEFLTYFQNEAQLEKSRLLSDRFSAERPKGSFSTLEIQRTEQGDSAMYLCASNSGTAETQYFGPGTRLLVL.

This clonotype was counted between two and nine times. The V and J genes are TRBV20-1 and TRBJ2-1, with 9 bases matching TRBD2. The CDR3 runs 13 residues. The J segment lost 6 bases and the V segment lost 3 bases, leaving 3 bases of the junction unmatched. Germline lookup yields CDR1 DFQATT and CDR2 SNEGSKA (reference sequence). CDR3 bases: TGCAGTGCTAGTGGCGGGAGGGTCAATGAGCAGTTCTTC. Its protein product is CSASGGRVNEQFF.

The chain combines TRBV5-1 with TRBJ2-7, with no clear D. The V gene's germline CDR1 is SGHRS and CDR2 YFSETQ. The CDR3 covers 14 residues. The V and J ends lost 2 bases and 2 bases respectively, with 11 bases between them. The CDR3 loop reads CASSLTVTTYEQYF. DNA for the CDR3: TGCGCCAGCAGCTTAACGGTGACGACCTACGAGCAGTACTTC. Combining the CDR3 with reference TRBV5-1 and TRBJ2-7 gives the whole variable domain KAGVTQTPRYLIKTRGQQVTLSCSPISGHRSVSWYQQTPGQGLQFLFEYFSETQRNKGNFPGRFSGRQFSNSRSEMNVSTLELGDSALYLCASSLTVTTYEQYFGPGTRLTVT.

The sample holds one count of this clonotype. The rearrangement links TRBV6-5 to TRBJ2-1; 7 positions match TRBD1. Per germline, CDR1 MNHEY and CDR2 SVGAGI. The CDR3 spans 16 residues. Germline trimming cut 4 bases from V and 3 bases from J; bases unmatched to any gene: 9. The CDR3 nucleotides read TGTGCCAGCAGTTTGTTAACAGGGGATAGCTACAATGAGCAGTTCTTC. Residues: CASSLLTGDSYNEQFF.

The chain recombines TRBV6-2 or TRBV6-3 with TRBJ2-1, with D perhaps matching TRBD2 (5 bases). In germline, CDR1 is MNHEY, CDR2 SVGEGT. This CDR3 has 14 residues. Trimming removed 9 bases from V and 8 bases from J, with 20 bases in between. The CDR3 here is CASSNRAMRDEQFF. The CDR3 DNA reads as TGTGCCAGTAGTAACCGGGCTATGCGGGATGAGCAGTTCTTC.

The gene calls are TRBV20-1 and TRBJ2-5; 8 nucleotides match TRBD2. CDR3 length equals 14 residues. V trimming: 0 bases; J trimming: 4 bases; junction bases outside the gene matches: 4. Germline-derived CDR1 and CDR2 are DFQATT and SNEGSKA (reference sequence). The CDR3, as DNA: TGCAGTGCTAGAGATGCGGGGGGCGCAGAGACCCAGTACTTC. Translation: CSARDAGGAETQYF.

The J gene is TRBJ2-1, the V gene TRBV7-2; D gene ambiguous. V lost 3 bases, J lost 8 bases, and 8 bases lay in between. The CDR3 consists of 12 residues. In germline, CDR1 is SGHTA, CDR2 FQGNSA. The CDR3, as DNA: TGTGCCAGCAGCTTTCAACACGATGAGCAGTTCTTC. It codes for CASSFQHDEQFF.

In its sample, this clonotype was seen many times. The V and J genes are TRBV6-2 or TRBV6-3 and TRBJ2-1; TRBD1 might be the D (5 bases). The V end was cut by 2 bases, the J end by 8 bases, with 13 bases between. This CDR3 contains 14 residues. Germline CDR1 is MNHEY and CDR2 is SVGEGT. CDR3 nucleotides: TGTGCCAGCAGTTACGGGGCAGGGTCGGATGAGCAGTTCTTC. Protein: CASSYGAGSDEQFF.

The chain links TRBV15 to TRBJ2-7; D is unresolved. Germline V gives CDR1 LNHNV, CDR2 YYDKDF (reference sequence). Trimming took off 4 bases at V and 4 bases at J, with 17 bases between the two ends. CDR3 length: 15 residues. The chain's CDR3 is CATSNPAAAGYEQYF. The DNA of the CDR3 is TGTGCCACCAGCAATCCAGCAGCCGCCGGGTACGAGCAGTACTTC.

The CDR3 spells CASSYRGTYNEQYF. CDR3 DNA: TGTGCCAGCAGTTACAGGGGGACTTACAATGAGCAGTACTTC. The chain recombines TRBV6-5 with TRBJ2-5; either TRBD1 or TRBD2 may fit D (6 bases each). With 2 bases removed from V and 11 bases from J, the gap between germline ends came to 18 bases. Per germline, CDR1 MNHEY and CDR2 SVGAGI. The CDR3 has 14 amino acids.